This T cell receptor (beta chain) was captured by sequencing in a study of monozygotic twins with inflammatory bowel disease. Starting material for each TCR library was around 3.5 ug of total RNA. TCRdb re-called the 5' RACE reads, yielding one record per CDR3 amino acid sequence without DNA. This sample's table has more than 300,000 distinct CDR3 sequences. As to this clonotype: Its target is unknown.

This CDR3 has 15 residues. The germline CDR1 and CDR2 sequences are ENHRY and SYGVKD. Findings and limits, study-wide: IBD patients share fewer clonotypes with other people than healthy twins do, especially with disease activity.

V is TRBV10-3 and J is TRBJ2-2; absent DNA, TCRdb's TRBD1 call cannot be checked. The source is a human donor with ulcerative colitis or Crohn's disease, or a healthy co-twin of an affected twin (not recorded which). Sequencing was done on a sample of blood. The CDR3 sequence is CATGAGTGYSGELFF.